Listed below are T cell receptor beta chains from one sample, sequenced in a study of blood T cell repertoires in COVID-19. The repertoire was sequenced with immunoSEQ multiplex PCR; TCRdb's copy has only in-frame clones and lacks some. The repertoire has some 97,000 clones, over 75% of them found once; the top ten carry about 1.7%. The sequencing sample was made of peripheral blood. Receptors originate from a man aged 55 to 70 with acute or convalescent COVID-19. Both conserved end residues are part of each CDR3. A D gene is named only where the DNA matches it firmly. The size entry is marked missing in some rows and otherwise reads once, few, many or a size class.

D gene	clone size	J gene	V gene	CDR3 DNA	CDR3 protein
TRBD1	NA	TRBJ2-2	TRBV10-3	TGTGCCATCGCCCGGGACAGGGGGACCGGGGAGCTGTTTTTT	CAIARDRGTGELFF
NA	NA	TRBJ1-1	TRBV6-5	TGTGCCAGCAGTCCCCCCGGAGGGAACACTGAAGCTTTCTTT	CASSPPGGNTEAFF
TRBD2	few	TRBJ2-5	TRBV7-2	TGTGCCAGCAGCCGGGAGGATCGGGGGACCCAGTACTTC	CASSREDRGTQYF
TRBD1	NA	TRBJ2-2	TRBV11-3	TGTGCCAGCAGCTTAGGACGGACAGGGAGGACCGGGGAGCTGTTTTTT	CASSLGRTGRTGELFF
TRBD1	NA	TRBJ1-3	TRBV18	TGTGCCAGCTCACCAGATGACGAGGGGACAGCTGGAAACACCATATATTTT	CASSPDDEGTAGNTIYF
TRBD1	NA	TRBJ2-2	TRBV11-3	TGTGCCAGCAAAGCCAATACCGGGACAGGGGGTACCGGGGAGCTGTTTTTT	CASKANTGTGGTGELFF
TRBD1	NA	TRBJ1-6	TRBV19	TGTGCCAGTAGTATACAGGGACAGCGATCACCCCTCCACTTT	CASSIQGQRSPLHF
NA	NA	TRBJ2-3	TRBV3-1/TRBV3-2	TGTGCCAGCAGCCGACAGAGCACAGATACGCAGTATTTT	CASSRQSTDTQYF
NA	NA	TRBJ1-1	TRBV27	TGTGCCAGCAGTTCGTCTAACCCCACAGGGCGTGAAGCTTTCTTT	CASSSSNPTGREAFF
TRBD1	few	TRBJ1-1	TRBV5-1	TGCGCCAGCAGCTCGGGACAGGGGACCACTGAAGCTTTCTTT	CASSSGQGTTEAFF
NA	NA	TRBJ2-4	TRBV6-5	TGTGCCAGCAGTTACTCGACAGGACTAGCCAAAAACATTCAGTACTTC	CASSYSTGLAKNIQYF
TRBD2	NA	TRBJ2-4	TRBV5-8	TGTGCCAGCAGCTTGTGGGGAACTAGCGGGGGAAAAAACATTCAGTACTTC	CASSLWGTSGGKNIQYF
NA	NA	TRBJ2-7	TRBV20-1	TGCAGTGCTCCCCACACCTACGAGCAGTACTTC	CSAPHTYEQYF
NA	NA	TRBJ1-2	TRBV10-3	TGTGCCATCAGTGAAGGGGTACCGCCCACCTTC	CAISEGVPPTF
NA	once	TRBJ1-2	TRBV19	TGTGCCAGTAGTATTTGGGGACCGGGACTGGGGAATGGCTACACCTTC	CASSIWGPGLGNGYTF
NA	NA	TRBJ2-3	TRBV4-2	TGTGCCAGCAGCCAAGATGGAGCGGACCACCGTCTGTATTTT	CASSQDGADHRLYF
NA	NA	TRBJ2-1	TRBV5-1	TGCGCCAGCAGCCCACCCGGGACAGAGCAGTTCTTC	CASSPPGTEQFF